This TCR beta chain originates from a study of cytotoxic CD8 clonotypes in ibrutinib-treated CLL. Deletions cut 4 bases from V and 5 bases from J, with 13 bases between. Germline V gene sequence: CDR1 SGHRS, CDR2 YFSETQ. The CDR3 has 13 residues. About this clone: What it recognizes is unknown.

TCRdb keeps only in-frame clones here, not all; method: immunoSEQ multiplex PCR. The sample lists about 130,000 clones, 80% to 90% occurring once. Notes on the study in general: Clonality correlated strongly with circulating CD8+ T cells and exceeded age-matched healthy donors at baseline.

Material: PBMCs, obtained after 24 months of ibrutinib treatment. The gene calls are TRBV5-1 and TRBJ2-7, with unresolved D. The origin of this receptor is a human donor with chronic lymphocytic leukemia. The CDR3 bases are TGCGCCAGCAGCCCCGGTGGGGTGGACGAGCAGTACTTC. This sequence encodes CASSPGGVDEQYF.